The 31 T cell receptor beta chains in this list originate from one sample, sequenced in a study of cytomegalovirus exposure and HLA in healthy donors (dated by TCRdb to about 2017). Library preparation used the immunoSEQ multiplex PCR assay. The multiplex PCR relied on a mix of 60 forward primers for TCR Vbeta segments and 13 reverse primers for TCR Jbeta segments. In its TCRdb copy, this immuneACCESS table keeps in-frame sequences only and misses some clones. Where compared with another copy, unresolved V genes explain less than half of these, and the others have no known cause. This sample's table has entries for just over 150,000 clones. Together, the top ten hold 1% to 1.5% of the sample. The sample was PBMCs. These receptor sequences come from a woman aged 55-70 years in good health and CMV-seronegative.

The CDR3 here is CASSLYQGAEQFF. The DNA for the CDR3 is TGCGCCAGCAGCTTGTACCAGGGGGCTGAGCAGTTCTTC. This rearrangement joins TRBV5-1 to TRBJ2-1; 8 nucleotides agree with TRBD1. Per the germline V gene, CDR1 is SGHRS and CDR2 is YFSETQ. CDR3 length equals 13 residues. J was trimmed by 9 bases and V by 1 base; bases with no gene match: 3.

The rearrangement uses TRBV29-1 and TRBJ2-5; 9 nucleotides agree with TRBD2. In germline, CDR1 is SQVTM, CDR2 ANQGSEA. With 3 bases clipped from V and 4 bases from J, the junction kept 9 bases outside the gene matches. The CDR3 consists of 15 residues. DNA for the CDR3: TGCAGCGTTGAGGGGGTAGCGGGAGTCCGAGAGACCCAGTACTTC. Its translation is CSVEGVAGVRETQYF.

V is TRBV6-5 and J is TRBJ1-1; unclear D gene. This CDR3 has 16 amino acids. Germline assignment: CDR1 MNHEY and CDR2 SVGAGI. Trimming cost V 2 bases and J 2 bases, with 15 bases left between them. As DNA, the CDR3 is TGTGCCAGCAGTTACCACGGCGCGGGTGGCAACACTGAAGCTTTCTTT. Translated: CASSYHGAGGNTEAFF.

The chain recombines TRBV5-8 with TRBJ1-1, with D perhaps TRBD1 (6 bases). Germline V gene data show CDR1 as SGHTS and CDR2 as YDEGEE. The CDR3 length is 16 residues. The ends were cut back, 7 bases at V and 1 base at J, with 20 bases in the middle. The CDR3 DNA reads TGTGCCAGCTACCACAGAGGGGGGGCGGCGAACACTGAAGCTTTCTTT. Translating gives CASYHRGGAANTEAFF.

Turning to this clone: The same CDR3 is also encoded by other DNA sequences in this sample. The CDR3 nucleotides are TGCGCCAGCAGCCTACAGGGGAACACTGAAGCTTTCTTT. Translation gives CASSLQGNTEAFF. The gene calls are TRBV5-1 and TRBJ1-1; D possibly corresponds to TRBD1 (6 bases). The germline CDR1 and CDR2 sequences are SGHRS and YFSETQ. V was clipped by 4 bases and J by 1 base, with 8 bases between them. The CDR3 runs to 13 residues.

The chain couples TRBV6-6 to TRBJ2-1; D not resolved. The CDR3 runs to 15 residues. Trimming shortened V by 0 bases and J by 9 bases, and 15 bases separated the two germline ends. Per germline, CDR1 MNHNY and CDR2 SVGAGI (reference sequence). CDR3 in DNA: TGTGCCAGCAGTTACTCGATTACGAGTCATGGTGAGCAGTTCTTC. This codes for CASSYSITSHGEQFF.

The chain employs TRBV7-2 and TRBJ1-5; 7 positions agree with TRBD1. Germline CDR1 SGHTA, CDR2 FQGNSA. J lost 4 bases, V lost 2 bases, and 11 bases had no gene match. The CDR3 covers 17 residues. The DNA for the CDR3 is TGTGCCAGCAGCTTATTCACAGGGGTCGGCCTTAATCAGCCCCAGCATTTT. Translating gives CASSLFTGVGLNQPQHF. The variable domain in full, completed from reference TRBV7-2 and TRBJ1-5, reads GAGVSQSPSNKVTEKGKDVELRCDPISGHTALYWYRQSLGQGLEFLIYFQGNSAPDKSGLPSDRFSAERTGGSVSTLTIQRTQQEDSAVYLCASSLFTGVGLNQPQHFGDGTRLSIL.

DNA of the CDR3: TGTGCCAGTAGTATGGCAGGGGGTCCGGATACGCAGTATTTT. It yields the protein CASSMAGGPDTQYF. The chain uses TRBV19 and TRBJ2-3; 7 nucleotides align to TRBD1. V shed 3 bases and J 6 bases; nucleotides not matched to a gene: 6. The CDR3 contains 14 residues. CDR1 is LNHDA and CDR2 is SQIVND in the germline V gene (reference sequence).

The chain links TRBV7-3 to TRBJ1-1; 10 bases fit TRBD1. From germline, CDR1 is SGHTA and CDR2 FQGTGA. There are 14 residues in the CDR3. Losses at the gene ends were 5 bases for V and 12 bases for J; bases not matched to a gene: 12. CDR3 amino acids: CASSPGQGIIPSFF. The DNA for the CDR3 is TGTGCCAGCAGCCCGGGACAGGGGATTATTCCCTCTTTCTTT.

J is TRBJ1-1 and V is TRBV6-1; TRBD1 is a possible D gene (5 bases). CDR3 length equals 12 residues. V was cut by 7 bases and J by 11 bases, with 17 bases left in between. Germline values: CDR1 MNHNS, CDR2 SASEGT. The CDR3 spells CASTGIPGRAFF. CDR3 bases: TGTGCCAGCACAGGGATCCCTGGGAGGGCTTTCTTT.

The chain has TRBV4-1 and TRBJ1-2; maybe TRBD1 (6 bases). V was cut by 0 bases and J by 2 bases, with 13 bases left in between. Germline V lookup: CDR1 MGHRA, CDR2 YSYEKL. The CDR3 extends over 16 amino acids. The CDR3 DNA follows: TGCGCCAGCAGCCAAGATTATAGAGGACAGAACTATGGCTACACCTTC. Protein product: CASSQDYRGQNYGYTF.

The rearrangement links TRBV14 to TRBJ1-2; D gene unclear. The V gene's germline CDR1 is SGHDN and CDR2 FVKESK. The CDR3 consists of 13 residues. Trimming took 4 bases from V and 4 from J, leaving 10 bases between them. CDR3: CASSPGRSYGYTF. The CDR3, as DNA: TGTGCCAGCAGCCCCGGGAGGTCCTATGGCTACACCTTC.

The chain links TRBV7-8 to TRBJ2-7; TRBD1 aligns across 9 bases. V was pared by 3 bases and J by 5 bases, with 8 bases of the junction left unmatched. The CDR3 is 15 residues long. The V gene's germline CDR1 is SGHVS and CDR2 FQNEAQ. The CDR3 protein is CASSFGTGSPNEQYF. In nucleotides, the CDR3 is TGTGCCAGCAGCTTCGGGACAGGGAGTCCTAACGAGCAGTACTTC.

The V call is TRBV5-1, the J call TRBJ2-3, with D unclear. Germline-derived CDR1 and CDR2 are SGHRS and YFSETQ. The V end lost 2 bases, the J end lost 1 base, and 8 bases lay between the germline ends. The CDR3 spans 14 residues. CDR3 amino acids: CASSLWPGTDTQYF. The CDR3 nucleotides are TGCGCCAGCAGCTTATGGCCTGGCACAGATACGCAGTATTTT. The full variable domain, its missing parts supplied by reference TRBV5-1 and TRBJ2-3, is KAGVTQTPRYLIKTRGQQVTLSCSPISGHRSVSWYQQTPGQGLQFLFEYFSETQRNKGNFPGRFSGRQFSNSRSEMNVSTLELGDSALYLCASSLWPGTDTQYFGPGTRLTVL.

V and J are TRBV6-5 and TRBJ1-5; the D gene is possibly TRBD1 (5 bases). This CDR3 has 13 amino acids. The germline CDR1 and CDR2 sequences are MNHEY and SVGAGI. Trimming shortened V by 4 bases and J by 7 bases, and 11 bases separated the two germline ends. DNA for the CDR3: TGTGCCAGCAGTTCAGGGTATGGGCAGCCCCAGCATTTT. Amino acid sequence: CASSSGYGQPQHF.

This chain links TRBV30 with TRBJ1-6, with D tentatively TRBD1 (6 bases). Germline loops: CDR1 GTSNPN, CDR2 SVGIG (reference sequence). Trimming took 1 base from V and 10 from J, leaving 14 bases between them. The CDR3 has 14 residues. This chain's CDR3 is CAWSAGELRSPLHF. As DNA, the CDR3 is TGTGCCTGGAGTGCAGGGGAGCTTCGGTCACCCCTCCACTTT.

This chain uses TRBV4-1 with TRBJ2-3; D is ambiguous. V gave up 3 bases and J gave up 3 bases, with 13 bases separating them. The CDR3 consists of 15 residues. From germline, CDR1 is MGHRA and CDR2 YSYEKL. The CDR3 sequence is CASSQGRYTTDTQYF. The DNA for the CDR3 is TGCGCCAGCAGCCAGGGCAGGTACACTACAGATACGCAGTATTTT.

V is TRBV9 and J is TRBJ2-3; D perhaps matches TRBD2 (5 bases). The germline gives CDR1 SGDLS, CDR2 YYNGEE. The V and J ends lost 5 bases and 4 bases respectively, with 20 bases between them. The length of the CDR3 is 16 residues. The CDR3 region is CASSRSARVGADTQYF. CDR3 sequence (DNA): TGTGCCAGCAGTCGATCAGCCCGAGTGGGAGCAGATACGCAGTATTTT.

V gene TRBV7-3 combines with J gene TRBJ1-2; D gene ambiguous. V dropped 0 bases and J dropped 7 bases, with 12 bases sitting between them. The CDR3 is 14 amino acids. In germline, CDR1 is SGHTA, CDR2 FQGTGA. The CDR3 is CASSLTGGNLGYTF. In DNA form, the CDR3 reads TGTGCCAGCAGCTTAACGGGAGGGAATCTTGGCTACACCTTC.

The chain joins TRBV5-6 to TRBJ2-7, with 15 nucleotides matching TRBD2. The CDR3 is 15 residues long. Germline CDR1 SGHDT, CDR2 YYEEEE. V lost 4 bases, J lost 7 bases, and 6 bases stayed unmatched. The CDR3 coding sequence is TGTGCCAGCAGCCCGGGACTAGCGGGGGGTAGGGAGCAGTACTTC. Translation: CASSPGLAGGREQYF.

The chain uses TRBV25-1 and TRBJ2-3; 8 bases map to TRBD2. Germline V gene lookup returns CDR1 MGHDK and CDR2 SYGVNS. J lost 4 bases, V lost 4 bases, and 4 bases had no gene match. CDR3 length: 14 residues. DNA for the CDR3: TGTGCCAGCAGTGCCCAACTAGCGGCAGATACGCAGTATTTT. Translating gives CASSAQLAADTQYF.

The rearrangement uses TRBV28 and TRBJ2-7; maybe TRBD2 (7 bases). V lost 4 bases, J lost 2 bases, and 12 bases lay in between. The CDR3 runs to 14 residues. The germline CDR1 and CDR2 sequences are MDHEN and SYDVKM. CDR3 DNA sequence: TGTGCCAGCAGTTCCGGGGGGCCTACCTACGAGCAGTACTTC. This codes for CASSSGGPTYEQYF.

The chain employs TRBV4-2 and TRBJ2-7; D not resolved. Deletions cut 0 bases from V and 4 bases from J, with 13 bases between. The CDR3 has 15 amino acids. CDR1 is LGHNA and CDR2 is YNFKEQ in the germline V gene. CDR3 in DNA: TGTGCCAGCAGCCAAGATGTCGCTATCGATTACGAGCAGTACTTC. It specifies CASSQDVAIDYEQYF.

CDR3 coding DNA: TGTGCCAGCAGTAAGAGCGGTCTATCCTACGAGCAGTACTTC. Protein: CASSKSGLSYEQYF. This chain uses TRBV6-5 with TRBJ2-7; a possible D gene is TRBD2 (5 bases). Germline CDR1 is MNHEY and CDR2 is SVGAGI. The CDR3 totals 14 residues. Trimming removed 5 bases from V and 1 base from J, with 12 bases in between.

The chain links TRBV12-5 to TRBJ1-5; no clear D gene. V lost 5 bases and J lost 3, with 5 bases in between. CDR3 size: 12 residues. CDR1 and CDR2 (germline): LGHNT, FRNRAP. The CDR3 is CASGPYNQPQHF. The CDR3 region has the DNA TGTGCTAGTGGTCCCTACAATCAGCCCCAGCATTTT.

CDR3 DNA: TGTGCCAGCACACTCCGCCTACCCGATACGCAGTATTTT. Amino acids: CASTLRLPDTQYF. The gene calls are TRBV5-6 and TRBJ2-3; D ambiguous. The V gene lost 6 bases and the J gene lost 6 bases, with 14 bases spanning the gap. This CDR3 spans 13 amino acids. Germline V CDR1 and CDR2: SGHDT, YYEEEE.

DNA of the CDR3: TGCAGCGTTGGAGACGCCCCAGGGTCTCTGACACCCCTCCACTTT. Translated, it gives CSVGDAPGSLTPLHF. This sequence joins TRBV29-1 and TRBJ1-6, with TRBD1 as a possible D gene (5 bases). From germline, CDR1 is SQVTM and CDR2 ANQGSEA. CDR3 length equals 15 residues. Trimming cost V 4 bases and J 11 bases, with 21 bases left between them.

CDR3 DNA sequence: TGTGCCACCACTGAGGGAGTTTACAATGAGCAGTTCTTC. Its protein product is CATTEGVYNEQFF. The chain uses TRBV25-1 and TRBJ2-1, with D possibly matching TRBD2 (5 bases). Per germline, CDR1 MGHDK and CDR2 SYGVNS. V lost 10 bases and J 4 bases, leaving 14 bases between the germline ends. The CDR3 spans 13 residues. The variable domain in full, with the rest retrieved from reference TRBV25-1 and TRBJ2-1, is EADIYQTPRYLVIGTGKKITLECSQTMGHDKMYWYQQDPGMELHLIHYSYGVNSTEKGDLSSESTVSRIRTEHFPLTLESARPSHTSQYLCATTEGVYNEQFFGPGTRLTVL.

The V gene is TRBV9, the J gene TRBJ2-1; D call uncertain. V lost 4 bases, J lost 6 bases, and 20 bases lay in between. The CDR3 totals 16 residues. Germline V gene data show CDR1 as SGDLS and CDR2 as YYNGEE. The CDR3 reads CASSPLPPPHPNEQFF. Here the CDR3 DNA reads TGTGCCAGCAGCCCCCTTCCCCCCCCACACCCCAATGAGCAGTTCTTC.

This chain uses TRBV4-1 with TRBJ2-7; D is possibly TRBD1 (5 bases). This CDR3 has 14 amino acids. V lost 4 bases, J lost 3 bases, and 13 bases lay in between. Germline CDR1 and CDR2: MGHRA and YSYEKL. The DNA for the CDR3 is TGCGCCAGCAGCCTCTACGGACAAAACTACGAGCAGTACTTC. Amino acid sequence: CASSLYGQNYEQYF.

The V and J genes are TRBV11-2 and TRBJ2-5; 10 bases are shared with TRBD2. J gave up 3 bases and V 1 base, and 5 bases lay outside the gene matches. Germline V gene lookup returns CDR1 SGHAT and CDR2 FQNNGV. The CDR3 contains 16 residues. CDR3 amino acids: CASSLATSGVKETQYF. DNA of the CDR3: TGTGCCAGCAGCTTAGCTACTAGCGGGGTCAAAGAGACCCAGTACTTC.